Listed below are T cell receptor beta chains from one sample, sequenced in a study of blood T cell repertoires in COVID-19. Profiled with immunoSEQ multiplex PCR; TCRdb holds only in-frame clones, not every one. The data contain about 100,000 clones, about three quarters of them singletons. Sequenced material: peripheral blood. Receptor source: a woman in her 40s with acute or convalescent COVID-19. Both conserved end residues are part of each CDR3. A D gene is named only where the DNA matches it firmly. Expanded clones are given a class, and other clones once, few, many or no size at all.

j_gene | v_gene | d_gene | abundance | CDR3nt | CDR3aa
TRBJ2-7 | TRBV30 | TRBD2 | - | TGTGCCTGGAGTGTAGGTCTAGCGGGGTACGAGCAGTACTTC | CAWSVGLAGYEQYF
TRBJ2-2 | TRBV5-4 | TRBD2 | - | TGTGCCAGCAGGATTGACGCGGGGGGGCCGGGGGAGCTGTTTTTT | CASRIDAGGPGELFF
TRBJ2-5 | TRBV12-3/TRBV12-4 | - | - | TGTGCCAGCAGTGGGCTCCTTGGGCCCCAGTACTTC | CASSGLLGPQYF
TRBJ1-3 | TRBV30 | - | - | TGTGCCTGGAGGGAGTCTGGAAACACCATATATTTT | CAWRESGNTIYF
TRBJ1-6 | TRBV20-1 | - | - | TGCAGTGCTAGTTCCCTTCGTTCACCCCTCCACTTT | CSASSLRSPLHF
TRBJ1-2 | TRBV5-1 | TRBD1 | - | TGCGCCAGCAGCGCGGGACAGGGGTTGACTGGCTACACCTTC | CASSAGQGLTGYTF
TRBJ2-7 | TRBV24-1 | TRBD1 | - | TGTGCCACCAGTGATTCCCGGACAGGCTCCTACGAGCAGTACTTC | CATSDSRTGSYEQYF
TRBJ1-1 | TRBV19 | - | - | TGTGCCAGTACCCTAGGGGCGGCGAACACTGAAGCTTTCTTT | CASTLGAANTEAFF
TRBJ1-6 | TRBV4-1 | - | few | TGCGCCAGCAGCCGGGGGGACAATTCACCCCTCCACTTT | CASSRGDNSPLHF
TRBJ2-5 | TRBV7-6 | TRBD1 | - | TGTGCCAGCAGCCGAGGACAGGGTTGGGGAGAGACCCAGTACTTC | CASSRGQGWGETQYF
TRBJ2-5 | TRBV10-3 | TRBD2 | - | TGTGCCATCAGTCCCGAGCGGGGGGGCGGAGAGACCCAGTACTTC | CAISPERGGGETQYF
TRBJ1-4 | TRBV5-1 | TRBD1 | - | TGCGCCAGCAGCTGGGGGACAGAAGCAACTAATGAAAAACTGTTTTTT | CASSWGTEATNEKLFF
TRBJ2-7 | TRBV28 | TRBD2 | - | TGTGCCAGCAGTTCGGGGACTATCCCCTACGAGCAGTACTTC | CASSSGTIPYEQYF
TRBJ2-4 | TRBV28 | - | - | TGTGCCAGCAGTTCGGAGGGGGCCTTCGCCAAAAACATTCAGTACTTC | CASSSEGAFAKNIQYF
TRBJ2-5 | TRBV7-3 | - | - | TGTGCCAGCAGCTTATCCGGCTTCGAAGGAGGGACCCAGTACTTC | CASSLSGFEGGTQYF
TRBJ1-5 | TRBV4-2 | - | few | TGTGCCAGCAGCCGGGGAGGTGGGGAAGGCAATCAGCCCCAGCATTTT | CASSRGGGEGNQPQHF
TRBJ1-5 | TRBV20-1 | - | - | TGCAGTGCTAGTGGGGTCAGCCGGAGAGGCAATCAGCCCCAGCATTTT | CSASGVSRRGNQPQHF
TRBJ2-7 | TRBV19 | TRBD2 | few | TGTGCCAGTAGTATAGGGGGGACTAGCGCCTACGAGCAGTACTTC | CASSIGGTSAYEQYF
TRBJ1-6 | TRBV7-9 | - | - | TGTGCCAGCAGCTTAGACGTCAGTAATTCACCCCTCCACTTT | CASSLDVSNSPLHF
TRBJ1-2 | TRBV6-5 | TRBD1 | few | TGTGCCATCTTCGACAGGGAGTATAGTGGCTACACCTTC | CAIFDREYSGYTF